These 19 T cell receptor beta chains were all obtained from the same sample, sequenced in a study of metastatic and nonmetastatic thyroid tumors. TCRdb re-processed the PCR reads through MiXCR. Among around 23,000 clones listed, around 28% were seen once. Every patient was untreated before thyroid surgery. Material: blood. Receptor source: a male donor with papillary thyroid cancer or a benign thyroid nodule (not recorded which). Some clones in this sample may be carry-over from other donors' samples.

This clone was recorded many times. The chain uses TRBV6-4 and TRBJ1-2, with TRBD1 matching over 8 bases. V shed 4 bases and J 5 bases; nucleotides not matched to a gene: 3. The CDR3 has 13 amino acids. Germline V lookup: CDR1 MRHNA, CDR2 SNTAGT. DNA for the CDR3: TGTGCCAGCAGTGCCGACAGGGGATATGGCTACACCTTC. Translation: CASSADRGYGYTF.

This clone was detected ten times or more. The chain carries TRBV20-1 and TRBJ2-1, with 9 bases identical to TRBD2. Germline assignment: CDR1 DFQATT and CDR2 SNEGSKA (reference sequence). The CDR3 sequence is 16 residues long. V lost 5 bases to trimming and J lost 2 bases; unmatched junction nucleotides: 10. CDR3 in amino acids: CSALALLAGTYNEQFF. DNA for the CDR3: TGCAGTGCTTTAGCCCTCCTAGCGGGGACCTACAATGAGCAGTTCTTC.

V and J are TRBV20-1 and TRBJ1-2; a weak D match, TRBD1 (5 bases). Germline-derived CDR1 and CDR2 are DFQATT and SNEGSKA (reference sequence). The CDR3 sequence is 13 residues long. V was trimmed by 4 bases and J by 0 bases, leaving 9 bases between them. CDR3 region: CSAKSRANYGYTF. In DNA form, the CDR3 reads TGCAGTGCTAAGTCCAGGGCTAACTATGGCTACACCTTC.

The rearrangement links TRBV6-1 to TRBJ1-5; D gene uncertain. Germline V CDR1 and CDR2: MNHNS, SASEGT. V was shortened by 6 bases and J by 3 bases, with 18 bases between the two germline ends. The CDR3 is 16 amino acids. This CDR3 is CASRAVSVGPNQPQHF. As DNA, the CDR3 is TGTGCCAGCAGAGCAGTCTCGGTGGGCCCCAATCAGCCCCAGCATTTT.

This clone came up many times. The chain carries TRBV6-1 and TRBJ2-2; D ambiguous. CDR3 length: 12 amino acids. CDR1 is MNHNS, CDR2 SASEGT, per germline. Trimming left V 5 bases short and J 3 bases short, with 4 bases between. As DNA, the CDR3 is TGTGCCAGCAGTCTATACACCGGGGAGCTGTTTTTT. Its translation is CASSLYTGELFF.

A word on this clone: No conserved phenylalanine or tryptophan ends this CDR3, so it is likely a read error. No DNA is shown, since the ends of the CDR3 on it are uncertain; the CDR3 is the one TCRdb lists. The CDR3 here is CASTFVRGLSYEKYL. V and J are TRBV7-9 and TRBJ2-7; the table calls TRBD2, which could not be checked here. Per the germline V gene, CDR1 is SEHNR and CDR2 is FQNEAQ (reference sequence). The CDR3 numbers 15 amino acids, ends counted.

This clone has at least ten counts. The V gene is TRBV7-9, the J gene TRBJ1-5; D may be TRBD1 (6 bases). V lost 5 bases and J lost 7, with 15 bases in between. CDR3 length equals 14 residues. Germline values: CDR1 SEHNR, CDR2 FQNEAQ (reference sequence). The CDR3 region has the DNA TGTGCCAGCAGCCGGGGAGGGGGGGTACAGCCCCAGCATTTT. It encodes CASSRGGGVQPQHF.

This clone was counted ten times or more. J is TRBJ1-1 and V is TRBV10-1, with D unclear. This CDR3 has 10 residues. Between the trimmed V and J ends, which lost 6 bases and 7 bases, there was a span of 6 bases. Germline values: CDR1 WNHNN, CDR2 SYGVQD (reference sequence). The CDR3 nucleotides read TGCGCCAGCAGCGCCCTTGAAGCTTTCTTT. This translates into CASSALEAFF.

The chain couples TRBV30 to TRBJ2-7; 10 nucleotides align to TRBD1. Germline V lookup: CDR1 GTSNPN, CDR2 SVGIG (reference sequence). J lost 5 bases, V lost 6 bases, and 7 bases had no gene match. The CDR3 is made up of 13 amino acids. CDR3 DNA: TGTGCCTGCAACCCCGGGACAGGGGACGAGCAGTACTTC. The encoded protein is CACNPGTGDEQYF.

The chain joins TRBV6-1 to TRBJ2-7; no definite D call. CDR1 MNHNS and CDR2 SASEGT come from the germline V gene. The CDR3 has 13 residues. V was shortened by 7 bases and J by 2 bases, with 12 bases between the two germline ends. The CDR3 DNA reads as TGTGCCAGCAACCGAGACACGACCTACGAGCAGTACTTC. Its translation is CASNRDTTYEQYF.

The V and J genes are TRBV28 and TRBJ1-5; no clear D gene. The CDR3 loop spans 17 amino acids. V gave up 4 bases and J gave up 0 bases, with 16 bases separating them. Germline V CDR1 and CDR2: MDHEN, SYDVKM. CDR3 sequence reads: CASSSVLTHFSNQPQHF. The CDR3 DNA is TGTGCCAGCAGTTCCGTCCTAACACACTTTAGCAATCAGCCCCAGCATTTT.

This chain links TRBV27 with TRBJ2-1; D remains unclear. The germline CDR1 and CDR2 sequences are MNHEY and SMNVEV (reference sequence). Trimming pared 3 bases from V and 3 bases from J, leaving 6 bases between. This CDR3 has 13 amino acids. The CDR3 DNA follows: TGTGCCAGCAGTTTGTATGGCTACAATGAGCAGTTCTTC. Encoded protein: CASSLYGYNEQFF.

This clone was seen more than once but under ten times. The V and J genes are TRBV10-3 and TRBJ2-7, with D unclear. The length of the CDR3 is 13 residues. CDR1 and CDR2 (germline): ENHRY, SYGVKD. V lost 9 bases and J lost 4, with 16 bases in between. This chain's CDR3 is CAITPAPTYEQYF. DNA for the CDR3: TGTGCCATTACCCCTGCACCTACTTACGAGCAGTACTTC.

The table lists this clone with a count of one. The chain is built from TRBV4-1 and TRBJ2-2; D might be TRBD1 (5 bases). Trimming took off 7 bases at V and 6 bases at J, with 12 bases between the two ends. CDR1 MGHRA and CDR2 YSYEKL come from the germline V gene. There are 13 residues in the CDR3. CDR3 protein: CASTTGMAGELFF. The CDR3 coding sequence is TGCGCCAGCACTACAGGAATGGCCGGGGAGCTGTTTTTT.

This clone was seen repeatedly, ten times or more. J is TRBJ2-3 and V is TRBV4-1; 9 bases are shared with TRBD2. This CDR3 is built from 14 residues. Germline V CDR1 and CDR2: MGHRA, YSYEKL. J was trimmed by 6 bases and V by 7 bases; bases with no gene match: 8. CDR3: CASKTGTSRDTQYF. The CDR3 DNA is TGCGCCAGCAAAACCGGGACTAGCCGGGATACGCAGTATTTT.

At least ten counts were recorded for this clone. The chain is built from TRBV10-3 and TRBJ2-2; 7 bases align to TRBD2. J lost 2 bases, V lost 6 bases, and 6 bases had no gene match. This CDR3 region has 15 residues. Germline V CDR1 and CDR2: ENHRY, SYGVKD. The CDR3 bases are TGTGCCATCAGAGCCGGGACTACCAACACCGGGGAGCTGTTTTTT. Protein sequence: CAIRAGTTNTGELFF.

By share of the sample, this clone is medium-sized. J is TRBJ1-2 and V is TRBV28, with 9 bases lining up with TRBD1. Looked up from germline, CDR1 is MDHEN and CDR2 is SYDVKM. CDR3 length: 13 residues. The V and J ends lost 7 bases and 7 bases, in that order; junction bases with no gene match: 7. CDR3 in amino acids: CASTLQGAGGYTF. The CDR3 nucleotides read TGTGCCAGCACCCTACAGGGGGCAGGTGGCTACACCTTC.

This clone was picked up many times. This rearrangement joins TRBV20-1 to TRBJ2-2; D may be TRBD2 (5 bases). Between the trimmed V and J ends, which lost 6 bases and 7 bases, there was a span of 12 bases. The CDR3 loop spans 12 amino acids. Germline assignment: CDR1 DFQATT and CDR2 SNEGSKA (reference sequence). The CDR3: CSASGQNGELFF. CDR3 DNA sequence: TGCAGTGCCAGCGGTCAGAACGGGGAGCTGTTTTTT.

The chain carries TRBV6-2 or TRBV6-3 and TRBJ2-7, with 7 bases identical to TRBD1. The CDR3 contains 15 residues. Germline V gene data show CDR1 as MNHEY and CDR2 as SVGEGT. The V gene end was trimmed by 2 bases and the J gene end by 0 bases; junction bases not matched to a gene: 4. This chain's CDR3 is CASSYEGASSYEQYF. The CDR3 nucleotides read TGTGCCAGCAGTTACGAGGGGGCGAGCTCCTACGAGCAGTACTTC.